This T cell receptor (beta chain) comes out of a study of blood T cell repertoires in COVID-19. In the study overall: There were acute and convalescent COVID-19 samples, and they came from the United States, Italy and Spain. Nucleic acid was either cDNA or gDNA, and it came from T cells, B-cell-depleted T cells, or PBMCs.

Everyone who took part was 18 to 89 years old, and they came from over 20 US areas. The ends were cut back, 0 bases at V and 10 bases at J, with 10 bases in the middle. This CDR3 region has 12 residues. CDR1 and CDR2 (germline): SGDLS, YYNGEE. Per the original data handling: Researchers report that nucleated cell counts were estimated from reference gene primer amplification. The table came from immunoSEQ multiplex PCR; TCRdb's copy has only in-frame clones and leaves some out. V, J and clone size were drawn from that table, and D and trimming were deduced from the DNA. The table has roughly 200,000 clones, 85% to 90% seen once.

This receptor was taken from a woman between 40 and 50 years old with acute COVID-19. The V and J genes are TRBV9 and TRBJ1-1; D is perhaps TRBD1 (6 bases). The sample comprised PBMCs or T cells enriched from blood (not recorded which). This CDR3 reads CASSVDGGAAFF. The DNA for the CDR3 is TGTGCCAGCAGCGTAGATGGGGGGGCAGCTTTCTTT.